The subject of this entry is one T cell receptor (beta chain). Its antigen remains unknown. TCRdb ran MiXCR on the RT-PCR reads and lists one entry per CDR3 protein. The sample holds fewer than 800,000 distinct CDR3 sequences; around a sixth are singletons and the top ten take around 10%. This record belongs to a study of response to subunit inactivated influenza vaccine. Study-level points and caveats: With each seasonal influenza vaccination, the authors suggested, few new T cells are recruited.

This CDR3 spans 14 amino acids. With 4 bases clipped from V and 5 bases from J, the junction kept 6 bases outside the gene matches. CDR1 and CDR2 from the germline V gene are WSHSY and SAAADI. Sample: PBMCs from blood, taken roughly 13 days after vaccination. The clonotype comes from a man aged 45-60 years who received an inactivated influenza vaccine. The rearrangement uses TRBV10-2 and TRBJ2-5; the match to TRBD2 covers 8 bases. Here the CDR3 DNA reads TGCGCCAGCAGTGTGCGGGGGGCTTATGAGACCCAGTACTTC. It encodes CASSVRGAYETQYF.